The 8 T cell receptor beta chains in this list originate from one sample, sequenced in a study of circulating CD8 cells and anti-PD-1 response in melanoma (dated by TCRdb to the early 2020s). A BD FACSAria II cell sorter was used to sort four subsets, defined by PD-1 and/or TIGIT, from live CD3+CD8+TCRalphabeta+ cells. For sequencing, a NextSeq 500 was employed. The QIAseq Immune Repertoire RNA Library Kit, Human TCR Panel, was used to prepare TCR libraries from approximately 16 ng of total RNA. TCRdb reanalyzed the raw reads on its own, using fastp at Q25 for trimming and MiXCR for clone calling, and kept in-frame beta chains. One record per CDR3 amino acid sequence lists the most common genes and DNA. The sample table lists about 490 distinct CDR3 sequences, roughly a tenth of them with a count of one. Approximately 29% of the sample comes from the top ten. The starting material was CD8+ T cells from PBMCs, obtained at baseline or after one month of anti-PD-1 therapy (not recorded which). Receptor source: a human donor with melanoma.

By sample share, this clonotype is large. V usage is TRBV10-2 and J usage is TRBJ2-1; 10 bases map to TRBD2. V gave up 4 bases and J gave up 10 bases; unmatched junction bases: 13. Germline V CDR1 and CDR2: WSHSY, SAAADI. The CDR3 totals 16 residues. This CDR3 is CASSGRTSGYLWEQFF. Here the CDR3 DNA reads TGCGCCAGCAGTGGGAGGACTAGCGGATACCTGTGGGAGCAGTTCTTC.

Relative to its sample, this clonotype is large (0.1 to 1%). CDR3 amino acids: CASSIAALQGAYNEQFF. The CDR3 DNA reads as TGTGCCAGTAGTATAGCCGCACTTCAGGGAGCCTACAATGAGCAGTTCTTC. The chain employs TRBV19 and TRBJ2-1; D may be TRBD1 or TRBD2 (5 bases each). The CDR3 spans 17 residues. With 1 base removed from V and 2 bases from J, the gap between germline ends came to 15 bases. Germline-derived CDR1 and CDR2 are LNHDA and SQIVND (reference sequence).

This clonotype is judged large (0.1 to 1%). The chain links TRBV2 to TRBJ2-3, with D possibly TRBD2 on 6 matching bases. Deletions cut 6 bases from V and 1 base from J, with 11 bases between. The germline V gene encodes CDR1 SNHLY and CDR2 FYNNEI. The CDR3 covers 14 residues. This chain's CDR3 is CASRFGGGTDTQYF. CDR3 bases: TGTGCCAGCAGGTTTGGCGGGGGCACAGATACGCAGTATTTT.

This clonotype is large by share. The V call is TRBV6-2 or TRBV6-3, the J call TRBJ1-2; D uncertain. The CDR3 spans 18 residues. V was pared by 5 bases and J by 0 bases, with 22 bases between. Germline V lookup: CDR1 MNHEY, CDR2 SVGEGT. CDR3 sequence (DNA): TGTGCCAGCAGTCCTCCCGATATGGATCCGTACTCTAACTATGGCTACACCTTC. Translating it yields CASSPPDMDPYSNYGYTF.

The V gene is TRBV2, the J gene TRBJ2-7; D perhaps matches TRBD2 (6 bases). The germline V gene has CDR1 SNHLY and CDR2 FYNNEI. V was shortened by 3 bases and J by 0 bases, with 15 bases between the two germline ends. This CDR3 has 16 amino acids. CDR3 DNA: TGTGCCAGCAGTGAGAGGGACTTCCCGCCCTCCTACGAGCAGTACTTC. It specifies CASSERDFPPSYEQYF.

A few counts support this clonotype. A much larger clone sits a single nucleotide away, making a read error possible. The chain employs TRBV12-3 or TRBV12-4 and TRBJ1-1; unclear D gene. The CDR3 loop spans 14 amino acids. V was cut by 2 bases and J by 5 bases, with 12 bases left in between. CDR3 in amino acids: CASSLYREFTEAFF. CDR3 bases: TGTGCCAGCAGTTTATATCGAGAGTTTACTGAAGCTTTCTTT.

This clonotype qualifies as large. The chain has TRBV7-3 and TRBJ2-1, with TRBD2 matching over 7 bases. CDR3 length: 16 residues. After removal of 5 bases from V and 0 bases from J, the junction contained 7 bases not matched to a gene. Germline V gives CDR1 SGHTA, CDR2 FQGTGA. The CDR3 coding sequence is TGTGCCAGCAGCCTAAGGGGCGGGAGCTCCTACAATGAGCAGTTCTTC. Translated, it gives CASSLRGGSSYNEQFF.

Sample share makes this clonotype large (0.1 to 1%). The V call is TRBV4-1, the J call TRBJ2-3; no clear D. This CDR3 comprises 13 residues. V was cut by 4 bases and J by 0 bases, with 5 bases left in between. Germline V lookup: CDR1 MGHRA, CDR2 YSYEKL. Written as DNA, the CDR3 is TGCGCCAGCAGCCCGGAAAGCACAGATACGCAGTATTTT. It translates to CASSPESTDTQYF.